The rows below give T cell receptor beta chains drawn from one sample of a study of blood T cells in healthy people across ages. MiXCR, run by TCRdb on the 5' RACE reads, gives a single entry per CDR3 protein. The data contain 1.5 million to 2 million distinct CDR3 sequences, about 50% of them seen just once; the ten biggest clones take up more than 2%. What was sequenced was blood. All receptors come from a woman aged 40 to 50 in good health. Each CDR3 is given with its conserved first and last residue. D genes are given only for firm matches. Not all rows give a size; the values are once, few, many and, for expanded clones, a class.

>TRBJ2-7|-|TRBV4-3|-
CASSQGPGNEQYF
TGCGCCAGCAGCCAAGGGCCAGGAAACGAGCAGTACTTC
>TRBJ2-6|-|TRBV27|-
CASSLTSQASSGANVLTF
TGTGCCAGCAGTTTAACTTCCCAGGCAAGCTCTGGGGCCAACGTCCTGACTTTC
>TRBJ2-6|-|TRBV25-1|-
CAGVLSGSSGANVLTF
TGTGCCGGGGTGTTGTCGGGATCCTCTGGGGCCAACGTCCTGACTTTC
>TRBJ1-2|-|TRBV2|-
CASSDGVFRTNYGYTF
TGTGCCAGCAGTGATGGTGTGTTCCGGACTAACTATGGCTACACCTTC
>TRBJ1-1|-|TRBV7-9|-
CASSSSVNTEAFF
TGTGCCAGCAGCTCCTCGGTCAACACTGAAGCTTTCTTT
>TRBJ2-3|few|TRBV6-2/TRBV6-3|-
CASSYVAGASTSTDTQYF
TGTGCCAGCAGTTACGTGGCGGGGGCATCCACAAGCACAGATACGCAGTATTTT
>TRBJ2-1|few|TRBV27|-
CASNSVGVGDEQFF
TGTGCCAGCAACTCGGTGGGGGTAGGGGATGAGCAGTTCTTC
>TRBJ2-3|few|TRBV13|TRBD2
CASSDTGTSSTDTQYF
TGTGCCAGCAGCGACACCGGGACTAGCAGCACAGATACGCAGTATTTT
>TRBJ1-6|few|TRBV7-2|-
CASSPNGSPLHF
TGTGCCAGCAGTCCTAATGGTTCACCCCTCCACTTT
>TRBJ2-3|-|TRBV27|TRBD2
CASSLWASGDITDTQYF
TGTGCCAGCAGTTTATGGGCTAGCGGGGATATCACAGATACGCAGTATTTT
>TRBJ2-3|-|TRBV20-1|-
CSASWPAGGTPTDTQYF
TGCAGTGCTAGTTGGCCAGCGGGCGGTACGCCGACAGATACGCAGTATTTT
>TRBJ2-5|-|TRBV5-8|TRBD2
CASSLAAGGIQETQYF
TGTGCCAGCAGCTTAGCAGCGGGGGGTATCCAAGAGACCCAGTACTTC
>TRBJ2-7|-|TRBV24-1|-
CATSDLGREQYF
TGTGCCACCAGTGATTTGGGGCGCGAGCAGTACTTC
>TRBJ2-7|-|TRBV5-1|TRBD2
CASSVGGSEQYF
TGCGCCAGCAGCGTGGGGGGGTCCGAGCAGTACTTC
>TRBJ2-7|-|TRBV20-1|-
CSGAGTSYEQYF
TGCAGTGGAGCCGGGACAAGTTACGAGCAGTACTTC
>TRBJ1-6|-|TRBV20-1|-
CSASQGSSYNSPLHF
TGCAGTGCTAGTCAGGGTTCATCCTATAATTCACCCCTCCACTTT
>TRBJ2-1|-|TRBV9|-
CASSVSSYPYNEQFF
TGTGCCAGCAGCGTATCGTCTTACCCCTACAATGAGCAGTTCTTC
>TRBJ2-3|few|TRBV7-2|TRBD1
CASSPQGVSNTDTQYF
TGTGCCAGCAGCCCCCAGGGGGTATCGAACACAGATACGCAGTATTTT
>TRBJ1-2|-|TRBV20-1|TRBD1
CSAPIQGARGYTF
TGCAGTGCTCCCATTCAGGGGGCGCGGGGCTACACCTTC
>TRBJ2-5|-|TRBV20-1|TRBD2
CSATTSGGSETQYF
TGCAGTGCTACGACTAGCGGGGGATCTGAGACCCAGTACTTC
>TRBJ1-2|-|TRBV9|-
CASSVDDLVYGYTF
TGTGCCAGCAGCGTAGATGACCTAGTCTATGGCTACACCTTC
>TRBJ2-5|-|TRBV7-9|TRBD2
CASSLVVLTSGESETQYF
TGTGCCAGCAGCTTAGTTGTCCTGACTAGCGGGGAGAGCGAGACCCAGTACTTC
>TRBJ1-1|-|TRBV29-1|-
CSGLGASTEAFF
TGCAGCGGGCTTGGGGCGAGCACTGAAGCTTTCTTT
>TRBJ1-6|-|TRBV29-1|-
CSVADSKLSSPLHF
TGCAGCGTTGCCGACTCGAAACTAAGTTCACCCCTCCACTTT
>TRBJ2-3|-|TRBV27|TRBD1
CASRPRGRNTDTQYF
TGTGCCAGCAGGCCCAGGGGGCGAAACACAGATACGCAGTATTTT
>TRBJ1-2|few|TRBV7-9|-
CASSPHAGPPYGYTF
TGTGCCAGCAGCCCCCATGCGGGGCCCCCCTATGGCTACACCTTC
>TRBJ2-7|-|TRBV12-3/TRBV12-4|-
CASRQSPSYEQYF
TGTGCCAGCAGACAATCCCCTTCCTACGAGCAGTACTTC
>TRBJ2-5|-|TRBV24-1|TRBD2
CATSDSIGGGTKETQYF
TGTGCCACCAGTGATTCAATCGGCGGGGGGACCAAAGAGACCCAGTACTTC
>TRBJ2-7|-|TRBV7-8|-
CASSRTNEGRYEQYF
TGTGCCAGCAGCCGTACCAATGAGGGGAGGTACGAGCAGTACTTC
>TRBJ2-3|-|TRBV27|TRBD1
CASSLYDRGIDTQYF
TGTGCCAGCAGTTTATACGACAGGGGGATAGATACGCAGTATTTT
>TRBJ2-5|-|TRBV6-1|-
CASSEPPREQYF
TGTGCCAGCAGTGAACCCCCACGAGAGCAGTACTTC
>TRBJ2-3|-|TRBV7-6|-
CASSLVPGPRSTDTQYF
TGTGCCAGCAGCTTAGTCCCGGGCCCGCGGAGCACAGATACGCAGTATTTT
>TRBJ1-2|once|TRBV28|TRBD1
CASSPGQAYGCTF
TGTGCCAGCAGCCCGGGACAGGCCTATGGCTGCACCTTC
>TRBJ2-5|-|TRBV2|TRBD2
CASSDNSGRLGEQYF
TGTGCCAGCAGTGATAATAGCGGGCGGTTGGGTGAGCAGTACTTC
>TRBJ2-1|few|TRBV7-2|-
CASSLGGSPLNEQFF
TGTGCCAGCAGTCTCGGGGGCTCCCCTCTCAATGAGCAGTTCTTC
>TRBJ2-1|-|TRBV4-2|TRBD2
CASSQVASGGSSSYNEQFF
TGTGCCAGCAGCCAAGTGGCTAGCGGGGGGTCGAGCTCCTACAATGAGCAGTTCTTC
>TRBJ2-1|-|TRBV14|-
CASSPLQTSYDEQFF
TGTGCCAGCAGCCCCCTACAGACTAGTTACGATGAGCAGTTCTTC
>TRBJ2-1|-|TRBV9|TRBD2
CASSVVAGGPVDEQFF
TGTGCCAGCAGCGTAGTAGCGGGGGGGCCTGTGGATGAGCAGTTCTTC
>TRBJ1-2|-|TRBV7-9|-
CASGPGEGRSYGYTF
TGTGCCAGCGGCCCTGGGGAAGGTCGGAGCTATGGCTACACCTTC
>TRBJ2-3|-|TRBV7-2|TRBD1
CASSLQGTGGSDTQYF
TGTGCCAGCAGCTTACAGGGGACAGGGGGTTCAGATACGCAGTATTTT
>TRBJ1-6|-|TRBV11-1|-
CASSYATGDSPLHF
TGTGCCAGCAGTTACGCCACAGGCGATTCACCCCTCCACTTT
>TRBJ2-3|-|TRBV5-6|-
CASSLEGAPTDTQYF
TGTGCCAGCAGCTTGGAAGGGGCGCCAACAGATACGCAGTATTTT
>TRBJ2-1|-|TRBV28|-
CASSLYQGRNEQFF
TGTGCCAGCAGTTTATATCAGGGGCGAAATGAGCAGTTCTTC
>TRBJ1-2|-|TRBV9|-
CASSPQANPSGYGYTF
TGTGCCAGCAGCCCCCAGGCCAACCCATCAGGGTATGGCTACACCTTC
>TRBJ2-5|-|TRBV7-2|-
CASSPSCAGETQYF
TGTGCCAGCAGCCCCAGCTGTGCGGGCGAGACCCAGTACTTC
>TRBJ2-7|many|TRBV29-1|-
CSVRRQDYEQYF
TGCAGCGTTAGGAGACAGGACTACGAGCAGTACTTC
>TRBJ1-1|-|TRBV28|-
CASPPNSISGNTEAFF
TGTGCCAGCCCCCCGAACAGCATTTCGGGGAACACTGAAGCTTTCTTT
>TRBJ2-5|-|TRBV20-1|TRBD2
CSASPGLAGGSETQYF
TGCAGTGCTTCTCCCGGACTAGCGGGAGGATCAGAGACCCAGTACTTC
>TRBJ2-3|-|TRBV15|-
CATSREAGAITDTQYF
TGTGCCACCAGCAGAGAGGCGGGGGCCATCACAGATACGCAGTATTTT
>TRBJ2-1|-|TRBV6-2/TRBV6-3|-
CASTSGRNEQFF
TGTGCCAGCACCTCTGGGCGGAATGAGCAGTTCTTC
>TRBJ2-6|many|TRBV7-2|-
CASSLDGAGANVLTF
TGTGCCAGCAGCTTAGATGGGGCTGGGGCCAACGTCCTGACTTTC
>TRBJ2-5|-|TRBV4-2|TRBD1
CASRVGQRYQETQYF
TGTGCCAGCAGAGTGGGACAGCGATATCAAGAGACCCAGTACTTC
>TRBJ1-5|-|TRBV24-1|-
CATSAGMTNFNQPQHF
TGTGCCACCAGTGCTGGTATGACCAACTTCAATCAGCCCCAGCATTTT
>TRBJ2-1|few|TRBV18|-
CASSPQDAREPEQFF
TGTGCCAGCTCACCACAGGATGCTAGGGAACCTGAGCAGTTCTTC
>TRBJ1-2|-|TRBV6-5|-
CASSYLSDYGYTF
TGTGCCAGCAGTTACCTGAGTGACTATGGCTACACCTTC
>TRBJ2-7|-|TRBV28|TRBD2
CASSLQKAGGRLYEQYF
TGTGCCAGCAGTTTACAGAAAGCGGGGGGACGACTCTACGAGCAGTACTTC
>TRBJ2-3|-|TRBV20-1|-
CSADSILGTDTQYF
TGCAGTGCGGACTCCATATTGGGCACAGATACGCAGTATTTT
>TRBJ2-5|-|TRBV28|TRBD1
CASNPPPTEGTGETQYF
TGTGCCAGCAATCCTCCCCCGACCGAGGGGACAGGGGAGACCCAGTACTTC